A few counts support the clone carrying this TCR beta chain. This sample stems from a study of T cells after yellow fever vaccination. CDR3 length equals 15 residues. The V gene lost 3 bases and the J gene lost 2 bases, with 11 bases spanning the gap. TCRdb ran MiXCR on the 5' RACE reads and lists one entry per CDR3 protein. The sample lists 450,000 to 600,000 distinct CDR3 sequences, roughly a sixth occurring once. The chain combines TRBV12-3 or TRBV12-4 with TRBJ1-3; D perhaps matches TRBD1 (6 bases). This receptor was obtained from a man aged 18 to 35 who received the YFV17D yellow fever vaccine. The sequencing used PBMCs, collected about 5 days after the first yellow fever vaccination. In nucleotides, the CDR3 is TGTGCCAGCAGTTTTTGGGCAGGGGCTGGAAACACCATATATTTT. Its protein is CASSFWAGAGNTIYF.